The 4 T cell receptor beta chains in this list originate from one sample, sequenced in a study of T cells after yellow fever vaccination. TCRdb redid the calling of the 5' RACE reads with MiXCR, one entry per CDR3 protein. Counted here are just under 600,000 distinct CDR3 sequences, 13% occurring once; the ten biggest clones make up over 12%. This sample comprised PBMCs, obtained on the day of the yellow fever booster vaccination. The receptor set was obtained from a man younger than 45 who received the YFV17D yellow fever vaccine.

This clonotype has only a few counts. The J gene is TRBJ1-2, the V gene TRBV19; 9 nucleotides agree with TRBD1. Trimming took 3 bases from V and 4 from J; bases not matched to a gene: 3. This CDR3 spans 14 amino acids. Germline V CDR1 and CDR2: LNHDA, SQIVND (reference sequence). This chain's CDR3 is CASSIGTGTYGYTF. The DNA of the CDR3 is TGTGCCAGTAGTATCGGGACAGGGACCTATGGCTACACCTTC.

V is TRBV27 and J is TRBJ2-5; 7 bases are a match to TRBD2. The CDR3 is made up of 17 amino acids. The V gene's germline CDR1 is MNHEY and CDR2 SMNVEV (reference sequence). The V gene end was trimmed by 4 bases and the J gene end by 4 bases; junction bases not matched to a gene: 15. The CDR3 is CASSSGIRGVRRETQYF. CDR3 nucleotides: TGTGCCAGCAGTTCTGGGATCCGGGGGGTCCGAAGAGAGACCCAGTACTTC.

This clonotype has only a few counts. The genes are TRBV6-2 or TRBV6-3 and TRBJ2-7, with 8 bases matching TRBD1. V trimming: 2 bases; J trimming: 2 bases; junction bases outside the gene matches: 2. The CDR3 consists of 14 residues. Looked up from germline, CDR1 is MNHEY and CDR2 is SVGEGT. The CDR3 loop is CASSYDRGPYEQYF. CDR3 in DNA: TGTGCCAGCAGTTACGACAGGGGACCCTACGAGCAGTACTTC.

This rearrangement joins TRBV4-3 to TRBJ2-7; 9 nucleotides align to TRBD2. The CDR3 has 15 residues. Germline CDR1 and CDR2: LGHNA and YSLEER. Trimming took 3 bases from V and 5 from J; bases not matched to a gene: 8. The CDR3 region is CASSHEPGLAHEQYF. Written as DNA, the CDR3 is TGCGCCAGCAGCCATGAACCGGGACTAGCCCACGAGCAGTACTTC.